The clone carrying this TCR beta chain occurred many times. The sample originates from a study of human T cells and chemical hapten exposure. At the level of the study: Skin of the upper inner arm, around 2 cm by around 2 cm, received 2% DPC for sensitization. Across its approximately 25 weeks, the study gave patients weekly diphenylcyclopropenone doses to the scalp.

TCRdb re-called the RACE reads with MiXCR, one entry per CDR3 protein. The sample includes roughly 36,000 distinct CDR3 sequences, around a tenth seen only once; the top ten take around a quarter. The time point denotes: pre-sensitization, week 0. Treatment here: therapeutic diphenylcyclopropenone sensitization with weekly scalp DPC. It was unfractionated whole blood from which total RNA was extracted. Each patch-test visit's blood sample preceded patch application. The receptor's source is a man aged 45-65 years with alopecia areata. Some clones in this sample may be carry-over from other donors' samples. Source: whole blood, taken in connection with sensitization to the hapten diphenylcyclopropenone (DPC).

CDR3 loop: CASSSPGLEADTQYF. The DNA for the CDR3 is TGTGCCAGCAGTTCCCCGGGACTAGAGGCAGATACGCAGTATTTT. This chain links TRBV28 with TRBJ2-3; 8 nucleotides match TRBD2. Germline CDR1 and CDR2: MDHEN and SYDVKM. Trimming cost V 4 bases and J 4 bases; bases outside gene matches: 7. The CDR3 is 15 residues long.